This T cell receptor (beta chain) was recovered during a study of T cell clonotyping in hematopoietic cell transplantation. Study as a whole: Recipients' pretransplant samples followed cytoreduction.

CDR3 length: 15 residues. Trimming stripped 1 base from V and 8 bases from J, with 14 bases between. CDR1 is SGHVS, CDR2 FNYEAQ, per germline. Some clones are missing from TCRdb's copy, which holds only in-frame ones; the method was immunoSEQ multiplex PCR. The sample carries 45,000 or so clones, about four fifths recorded once. Indicated time point: recipient sample about 28 days before transplant, after cytoreduction. V usage is TRBV7-6 and J usage is TRBJ1-4, with D possibly being TRBD1 (6 bases). The origin of this receptor is a man aged 55-75 years with myelodysplastic syndrome. Some clones in this sample may be carry-over from other donors' samples. The sequenced sample was peripheral blood mononuclear cells, obtained before stem cell transplant. The DNA of the CDR3 is TGTGCCAGCAGCTTAGAGGCAGGGGTTCGCGAAAAACTGTTTTTT. This sequence encodes CASSLEAGVREKLFF.